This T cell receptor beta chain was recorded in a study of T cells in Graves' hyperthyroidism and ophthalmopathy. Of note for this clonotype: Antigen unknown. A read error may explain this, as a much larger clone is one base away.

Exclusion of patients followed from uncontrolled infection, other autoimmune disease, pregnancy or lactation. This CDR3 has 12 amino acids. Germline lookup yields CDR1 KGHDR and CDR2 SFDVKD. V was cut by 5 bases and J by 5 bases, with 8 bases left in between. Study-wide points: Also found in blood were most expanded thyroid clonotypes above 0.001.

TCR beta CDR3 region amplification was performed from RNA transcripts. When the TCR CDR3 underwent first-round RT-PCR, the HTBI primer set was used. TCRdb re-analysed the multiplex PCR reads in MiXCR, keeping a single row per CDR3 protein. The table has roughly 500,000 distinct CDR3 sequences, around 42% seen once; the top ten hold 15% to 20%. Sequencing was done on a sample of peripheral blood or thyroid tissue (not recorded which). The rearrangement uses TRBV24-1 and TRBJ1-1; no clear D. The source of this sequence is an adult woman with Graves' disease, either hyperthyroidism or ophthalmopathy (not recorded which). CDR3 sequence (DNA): TGTGCCACCAGTGGCGACGCTACTGAAGCTTTCTTT. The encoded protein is CATSGDATEAFF.